This T cell receptor (beta chain) was sequenced in a study of cytomegalovirus exposure and HLA in healthy donors. Across the whole study: There were fewer than 500 genotyped donors. Of these, about 81% fell in the genetic ancestry cluster associated with self-reported Caucasian donors.

At the time of sampling, donors were nominally healthy, though unrecorded immune exposures were likely. In the PCR, 60 Vbeta and 13 Jbeta primers were used. Under the authors' procedure: As a later analysis found, there were 78 million or so unique TCR beta chains, of which approximately 10 million were shared. Profiling relied on immunoSEQ multiplex PCR, and the TCRdb table lists in-frame clones only, not all of them. D and trimming were read from the DNA, whereas the V and J calls and clone size are those reported in that table. The sample data list 110,000 to 150,000 clones. The ends were cut back, 8 bases at V and 2 bases at J, with 13 bases in the middle. This CDR3 contains 15 residues. In germline, CDR1 is MNHEY, CDR2 SVGAGI.

Sample: PBMCs. The TCR comes from a male donor in good health and CMV-seronegative. This chain connects TRBV6-5 to TRBJ1-6; D may be TRBD1 (6 bases). The CDR3 loop reads CASDSRGTYNSPLHF. The CDR3 coding sequence is TGTGCCAGCGATTCCAGGGGAACCTATAATTCACCCCTCCACTTT.